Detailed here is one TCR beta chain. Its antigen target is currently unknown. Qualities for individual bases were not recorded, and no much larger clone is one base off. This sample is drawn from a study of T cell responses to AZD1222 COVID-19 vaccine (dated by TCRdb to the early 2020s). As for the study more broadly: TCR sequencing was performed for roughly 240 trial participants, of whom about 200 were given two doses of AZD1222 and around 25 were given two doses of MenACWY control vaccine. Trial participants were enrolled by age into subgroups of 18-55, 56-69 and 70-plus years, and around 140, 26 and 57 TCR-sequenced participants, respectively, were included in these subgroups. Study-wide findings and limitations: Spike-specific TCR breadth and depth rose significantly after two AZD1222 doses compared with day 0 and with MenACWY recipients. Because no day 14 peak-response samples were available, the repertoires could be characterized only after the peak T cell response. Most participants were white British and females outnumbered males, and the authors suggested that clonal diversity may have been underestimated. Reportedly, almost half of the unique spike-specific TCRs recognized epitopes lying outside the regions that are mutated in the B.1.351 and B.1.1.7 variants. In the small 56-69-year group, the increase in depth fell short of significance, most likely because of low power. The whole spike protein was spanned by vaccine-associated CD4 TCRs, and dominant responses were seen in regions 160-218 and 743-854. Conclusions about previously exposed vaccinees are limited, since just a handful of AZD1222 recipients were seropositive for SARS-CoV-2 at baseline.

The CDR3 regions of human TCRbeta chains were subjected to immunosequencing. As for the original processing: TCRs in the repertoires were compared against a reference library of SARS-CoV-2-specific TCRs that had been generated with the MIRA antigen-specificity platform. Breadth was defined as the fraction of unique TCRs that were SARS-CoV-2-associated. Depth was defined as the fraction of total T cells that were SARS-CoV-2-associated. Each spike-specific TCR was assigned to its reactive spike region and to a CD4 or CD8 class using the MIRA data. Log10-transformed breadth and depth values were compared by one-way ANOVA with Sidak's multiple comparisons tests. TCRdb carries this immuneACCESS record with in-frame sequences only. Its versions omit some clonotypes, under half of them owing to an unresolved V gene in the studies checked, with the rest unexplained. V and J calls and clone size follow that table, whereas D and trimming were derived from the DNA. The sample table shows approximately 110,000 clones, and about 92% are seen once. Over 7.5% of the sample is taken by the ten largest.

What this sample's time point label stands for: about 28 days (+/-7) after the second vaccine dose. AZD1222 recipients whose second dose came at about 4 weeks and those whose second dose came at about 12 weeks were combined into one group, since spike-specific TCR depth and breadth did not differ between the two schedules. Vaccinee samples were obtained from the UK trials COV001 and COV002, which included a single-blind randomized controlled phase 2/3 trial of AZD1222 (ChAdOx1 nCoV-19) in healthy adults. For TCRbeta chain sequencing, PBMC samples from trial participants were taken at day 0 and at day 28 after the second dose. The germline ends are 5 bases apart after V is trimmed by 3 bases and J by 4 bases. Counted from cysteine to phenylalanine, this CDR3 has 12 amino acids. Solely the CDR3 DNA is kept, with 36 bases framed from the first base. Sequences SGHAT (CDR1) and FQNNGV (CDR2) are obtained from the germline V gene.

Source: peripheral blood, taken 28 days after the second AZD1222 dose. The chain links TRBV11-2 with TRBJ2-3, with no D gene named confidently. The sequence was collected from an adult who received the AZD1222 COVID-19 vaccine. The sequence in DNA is TGTGCCAGCAGCTTTTTTCCAGATACGCAGTATTTT. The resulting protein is CASSFFPDTQYF.